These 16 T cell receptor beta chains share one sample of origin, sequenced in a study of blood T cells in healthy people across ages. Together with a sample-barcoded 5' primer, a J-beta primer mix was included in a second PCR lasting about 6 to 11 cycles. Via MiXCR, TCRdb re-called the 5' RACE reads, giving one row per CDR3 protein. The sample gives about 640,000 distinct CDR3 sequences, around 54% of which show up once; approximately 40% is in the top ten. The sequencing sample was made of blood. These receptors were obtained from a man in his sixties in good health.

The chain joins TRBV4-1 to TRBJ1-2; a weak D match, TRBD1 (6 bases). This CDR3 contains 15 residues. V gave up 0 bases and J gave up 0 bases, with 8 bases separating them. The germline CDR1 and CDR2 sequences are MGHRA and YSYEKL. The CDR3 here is CASSQEEGANYGYTF. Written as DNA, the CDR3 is TGCGCCAGCAGCCAAGAGGAGGGGGCTAACTATGGCTACACCTTC.

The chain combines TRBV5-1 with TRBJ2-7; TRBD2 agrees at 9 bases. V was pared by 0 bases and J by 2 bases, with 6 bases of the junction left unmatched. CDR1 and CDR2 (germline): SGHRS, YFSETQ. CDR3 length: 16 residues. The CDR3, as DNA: TGCGCCAGCAGCTTGGGCGGACTAGCGCTGACCTACGAGCAGTACTTC. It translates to CASSLGGLALTYEQYF.

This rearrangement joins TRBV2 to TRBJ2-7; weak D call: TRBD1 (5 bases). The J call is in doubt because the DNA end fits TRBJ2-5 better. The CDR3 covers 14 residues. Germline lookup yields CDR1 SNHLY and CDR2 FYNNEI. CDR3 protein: CASTLDISAETQYF. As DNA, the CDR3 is TGTGCCAGCACGTTGGACATCTCGGCAGAGACCCAGTACTTC.

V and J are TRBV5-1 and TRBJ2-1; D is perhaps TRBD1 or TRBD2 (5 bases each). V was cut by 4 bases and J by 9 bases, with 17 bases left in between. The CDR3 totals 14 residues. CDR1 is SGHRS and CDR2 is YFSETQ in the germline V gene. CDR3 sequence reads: CASSDRGSSSEQFF. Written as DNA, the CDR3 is TGCGCCAGCAGCGACCGGGGCTCGAGTAGTGAGCAGTTCTTC.

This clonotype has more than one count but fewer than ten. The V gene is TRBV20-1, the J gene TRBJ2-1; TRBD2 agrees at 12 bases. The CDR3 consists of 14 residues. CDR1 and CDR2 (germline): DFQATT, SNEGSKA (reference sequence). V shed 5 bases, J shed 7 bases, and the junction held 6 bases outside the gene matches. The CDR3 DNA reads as TGCAGTGCTGTGCTAGCGGGGGGGCCGAATGAGCAGTTCTTC. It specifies CSAVLAGGPNEQFF.

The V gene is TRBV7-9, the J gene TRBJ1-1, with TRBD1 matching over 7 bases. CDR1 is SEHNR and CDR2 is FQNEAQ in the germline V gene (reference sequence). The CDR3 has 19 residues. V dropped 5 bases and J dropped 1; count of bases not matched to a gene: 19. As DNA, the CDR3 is TGTGCCAGCAGCCCCCCAGAGACAGGGCTATGGGGGAAGAACACTGAAGCTTTCTTT. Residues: CASSPPETGLWGKNTEAFF.

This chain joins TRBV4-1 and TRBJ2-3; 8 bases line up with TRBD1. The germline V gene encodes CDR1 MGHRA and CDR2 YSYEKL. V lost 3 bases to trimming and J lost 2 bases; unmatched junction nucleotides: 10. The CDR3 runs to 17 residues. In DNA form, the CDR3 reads TGCGCCAGCAGCCATGGACAGGGTCCGGGGATCACAGATACGCAGTATTTT. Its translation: CASSHGQGPGITDTQYF.

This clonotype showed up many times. CDR3 bases: TGTGCCAGCAGTCTCTCAGGACAGGGATACAATGAGCAGTTCTTC. It specifies CASSLSGQGYNEQFF. The chain is built from TRBV6-5 and TRBJ2-1, with 8 bases that match TRBD1. Germline-derived CDR1 and CDR2 are MNHEY and SVGAGI. V lost 5 bases, J lost 4 bases, and 7 bases stayed unmatched. This CDR3 is built from 15 residues.

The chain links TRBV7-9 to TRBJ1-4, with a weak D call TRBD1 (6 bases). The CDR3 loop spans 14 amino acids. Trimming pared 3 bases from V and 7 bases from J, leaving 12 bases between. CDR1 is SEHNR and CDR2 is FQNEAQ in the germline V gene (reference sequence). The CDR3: CASSFRGLGEKLFF. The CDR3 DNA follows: TGTGCCAGCAGCTTCCGGGGGCTGGGTGAAAAACTGTTTTTT.

This CDR3 is CASSQGTGGRETQYF. CDR3 in DNA: TGCGCCAGCAGCCAAGGGACGGGGGGGAGGGAGACCCAGTACTTC. The chain links TRBV4-1 to TRBJ2-7; 8 positions match TRBD2. Near its end, the DNA agrees better with TRBJ2-5, so the J call may be wrong. Germline CDR1 is MGHRA and CDR2 is YSYEKL. This CDR3 region has 15 residues.

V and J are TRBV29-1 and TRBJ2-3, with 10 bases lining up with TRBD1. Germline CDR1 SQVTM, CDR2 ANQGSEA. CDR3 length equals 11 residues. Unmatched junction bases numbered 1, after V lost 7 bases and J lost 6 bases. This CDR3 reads CSGTGGDTQYF. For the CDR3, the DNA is TGCAGCGGGACAGGGGGGGATACGCAGTATTTT.

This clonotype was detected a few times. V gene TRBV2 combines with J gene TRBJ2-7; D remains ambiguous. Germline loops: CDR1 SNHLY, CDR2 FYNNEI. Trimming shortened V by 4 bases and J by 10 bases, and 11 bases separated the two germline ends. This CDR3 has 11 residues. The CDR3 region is CASSVTPAQYF. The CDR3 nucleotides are TGTGCCAGCAGTGTAACGCCAGCACAGTACTTC.

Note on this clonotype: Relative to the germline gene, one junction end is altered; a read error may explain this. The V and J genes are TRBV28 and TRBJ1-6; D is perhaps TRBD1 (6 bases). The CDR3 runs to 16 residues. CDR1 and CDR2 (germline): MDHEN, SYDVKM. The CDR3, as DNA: TGTACCAGCAGTTTAGTGGCAGGGGCGCTTGGGTCACCCCTCCACTTT. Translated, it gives CTSSLVAGALGSPLHF.

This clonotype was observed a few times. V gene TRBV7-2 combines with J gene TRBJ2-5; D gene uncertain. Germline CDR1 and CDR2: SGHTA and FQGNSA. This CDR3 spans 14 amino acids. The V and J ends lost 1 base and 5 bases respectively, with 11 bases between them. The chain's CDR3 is CASSLDLPRETQYF. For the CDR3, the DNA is TGTGCCAGCAGCTTAGATCTACCCCGGGAGACCCAGTACTTC.

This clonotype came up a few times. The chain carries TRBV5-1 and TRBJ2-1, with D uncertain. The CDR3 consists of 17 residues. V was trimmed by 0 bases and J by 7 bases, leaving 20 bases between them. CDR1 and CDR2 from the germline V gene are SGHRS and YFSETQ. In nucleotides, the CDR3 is TGCGCCAGCAGCTTGGCCTCGGGCAGGACGCCCAATAATGAGCAGTTCTTC. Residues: CASSLASGRTPNNEQFF.

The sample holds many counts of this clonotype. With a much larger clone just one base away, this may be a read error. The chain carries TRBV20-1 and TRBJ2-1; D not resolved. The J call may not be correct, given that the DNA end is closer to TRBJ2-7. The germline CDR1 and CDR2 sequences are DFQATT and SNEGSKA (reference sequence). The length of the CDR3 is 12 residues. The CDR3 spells CSARGSYNEQYF. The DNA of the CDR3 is TGCAGTGCTAGAGGGTCCTACAATGAGCAGTACTTC.